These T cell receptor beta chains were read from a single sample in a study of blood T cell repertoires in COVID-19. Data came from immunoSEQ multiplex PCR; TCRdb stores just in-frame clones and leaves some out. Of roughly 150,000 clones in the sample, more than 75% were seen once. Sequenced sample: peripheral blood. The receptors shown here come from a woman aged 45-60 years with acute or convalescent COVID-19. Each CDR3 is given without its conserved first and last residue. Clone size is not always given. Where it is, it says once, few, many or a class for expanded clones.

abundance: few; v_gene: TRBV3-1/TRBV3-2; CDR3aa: ASSLGTAGNTIY
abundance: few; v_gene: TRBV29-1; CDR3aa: SVGTGSEQY
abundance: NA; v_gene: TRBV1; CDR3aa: TSSLQNREANYGYT
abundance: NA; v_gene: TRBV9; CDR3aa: ASSEAASGGAGETQY
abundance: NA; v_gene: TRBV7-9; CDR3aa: ASSFEGMGVNEKLF
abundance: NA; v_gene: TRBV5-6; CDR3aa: ASSLTGSAGQPQH
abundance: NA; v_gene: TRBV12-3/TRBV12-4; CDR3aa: ASSSQENTEAF
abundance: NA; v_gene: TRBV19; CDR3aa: ASSIGLTPRRSQETQY
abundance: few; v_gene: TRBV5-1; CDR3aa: ASSLVPLDIANEKLF
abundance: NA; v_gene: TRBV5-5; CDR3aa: ASSTETSYNSPLH
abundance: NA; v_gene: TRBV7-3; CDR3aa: ASSHDREGSTEAF
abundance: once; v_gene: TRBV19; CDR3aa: ASSAWTANTEAF
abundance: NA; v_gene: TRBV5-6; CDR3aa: ASSDYSFIAGGTGEQY
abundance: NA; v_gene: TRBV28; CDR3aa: ASSQIDSGGTQY